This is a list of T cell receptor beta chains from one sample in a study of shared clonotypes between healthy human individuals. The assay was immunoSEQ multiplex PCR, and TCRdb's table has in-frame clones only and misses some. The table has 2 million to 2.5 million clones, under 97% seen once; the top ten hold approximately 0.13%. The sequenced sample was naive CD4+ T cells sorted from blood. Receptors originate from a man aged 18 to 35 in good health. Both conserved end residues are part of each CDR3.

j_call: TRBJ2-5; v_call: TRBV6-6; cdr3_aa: CASRTGEGQETQYF
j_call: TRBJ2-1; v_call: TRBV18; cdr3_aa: CASSPKTDYNEQFF
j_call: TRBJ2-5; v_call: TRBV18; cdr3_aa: CASSPPARARETQYF
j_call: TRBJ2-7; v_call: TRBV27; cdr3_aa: CASQGGNRVGPYEQYF
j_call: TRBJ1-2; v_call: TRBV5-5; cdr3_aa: CASSLGDTAPINYGYTF
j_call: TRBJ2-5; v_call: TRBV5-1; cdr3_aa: CASSQGDRGNQETQYF
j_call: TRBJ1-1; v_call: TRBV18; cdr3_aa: CASSPRNRVDTEAFF
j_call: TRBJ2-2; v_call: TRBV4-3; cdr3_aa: CASPGGRRAGELFF
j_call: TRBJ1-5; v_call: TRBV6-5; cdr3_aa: CASRVTGTGNQPQHF
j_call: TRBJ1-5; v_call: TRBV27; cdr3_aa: CASSLYPPGKRSNQPQHF
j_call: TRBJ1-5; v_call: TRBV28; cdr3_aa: CASSLGTGYQPQHF
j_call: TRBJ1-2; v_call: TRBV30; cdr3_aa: CACRQGAEGYTF
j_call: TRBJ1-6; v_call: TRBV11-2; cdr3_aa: CASSLSAGGNSPLHF
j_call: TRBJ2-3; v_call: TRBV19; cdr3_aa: CASSIELATDTQYF
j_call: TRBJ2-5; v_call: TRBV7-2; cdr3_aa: CASSLSPPWTQYF
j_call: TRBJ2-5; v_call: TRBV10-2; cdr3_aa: CASSFGTERTQYF
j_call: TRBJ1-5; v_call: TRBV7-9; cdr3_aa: CASSPGDRGLGNQPQHF
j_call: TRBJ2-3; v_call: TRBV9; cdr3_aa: CASSQDRSTDTQYF
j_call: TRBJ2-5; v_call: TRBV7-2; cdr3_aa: CASSWQETQYF
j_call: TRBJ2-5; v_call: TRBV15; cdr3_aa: CATSRGASGLQETQYF
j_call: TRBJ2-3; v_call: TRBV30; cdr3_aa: CAWRALAGGGTDTQYF
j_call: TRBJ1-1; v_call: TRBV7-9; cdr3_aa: CASSRGTGGNNEAFF
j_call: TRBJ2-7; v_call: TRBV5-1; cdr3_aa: CASSTGQKSGYEQYF
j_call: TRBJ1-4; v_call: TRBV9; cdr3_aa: CASSGGGQGSEKLFF
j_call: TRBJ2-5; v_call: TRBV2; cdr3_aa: CASSETSGRETQYF
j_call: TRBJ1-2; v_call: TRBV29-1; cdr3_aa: CSWFSGDGYTF
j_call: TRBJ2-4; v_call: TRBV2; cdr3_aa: CASSVGRARYGNIQYF
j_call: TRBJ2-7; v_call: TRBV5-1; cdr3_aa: CASSLVVEQYF
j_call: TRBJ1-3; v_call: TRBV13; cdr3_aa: CASSRTRGSGNTIYF
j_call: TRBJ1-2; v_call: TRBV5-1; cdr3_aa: CASSLTGVYGYTF
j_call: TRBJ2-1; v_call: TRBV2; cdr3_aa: CASSLERDYEQFF
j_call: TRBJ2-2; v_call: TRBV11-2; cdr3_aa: CASSLVYRTENTGELFF
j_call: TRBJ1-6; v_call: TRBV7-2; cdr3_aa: CASSPAGQIGSPLHF
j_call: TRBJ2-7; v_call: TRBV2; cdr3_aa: CASGTDSFSYEQYF
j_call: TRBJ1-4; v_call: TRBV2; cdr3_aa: CASSEAAQRMFF
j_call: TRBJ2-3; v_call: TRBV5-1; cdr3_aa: CASSLTGHSTDTQYF
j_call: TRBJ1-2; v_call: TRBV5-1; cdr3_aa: CASSLWAGNGYTF